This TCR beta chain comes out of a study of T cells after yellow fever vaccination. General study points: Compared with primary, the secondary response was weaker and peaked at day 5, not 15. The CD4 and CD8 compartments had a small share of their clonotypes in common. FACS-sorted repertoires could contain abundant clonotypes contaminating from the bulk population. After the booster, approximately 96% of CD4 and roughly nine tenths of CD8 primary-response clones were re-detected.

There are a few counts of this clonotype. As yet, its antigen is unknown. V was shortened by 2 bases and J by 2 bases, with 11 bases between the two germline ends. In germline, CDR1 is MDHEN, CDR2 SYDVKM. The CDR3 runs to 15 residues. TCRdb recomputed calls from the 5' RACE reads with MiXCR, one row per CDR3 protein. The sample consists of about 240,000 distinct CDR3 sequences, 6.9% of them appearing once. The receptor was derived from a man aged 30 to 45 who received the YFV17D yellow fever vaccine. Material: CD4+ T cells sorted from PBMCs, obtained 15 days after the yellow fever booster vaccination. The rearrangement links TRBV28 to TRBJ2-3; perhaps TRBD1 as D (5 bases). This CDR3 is CASSLSDRFTDTQYF. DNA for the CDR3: TGTGCCAGCAGTTTAAGCGACAGATTCACAGATACGCAGTATTTT. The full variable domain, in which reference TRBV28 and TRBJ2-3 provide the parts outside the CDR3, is DVKVTQSSRYLVKRTGEKVFLECVQDMDHENMFWYRQDPGLGLRLIYFSYDVKMKEKGDIPEGYSVSREKKERFSLILESASTNQTSMYLCASSLSDRFTDTQYFGPGTRLTVL.